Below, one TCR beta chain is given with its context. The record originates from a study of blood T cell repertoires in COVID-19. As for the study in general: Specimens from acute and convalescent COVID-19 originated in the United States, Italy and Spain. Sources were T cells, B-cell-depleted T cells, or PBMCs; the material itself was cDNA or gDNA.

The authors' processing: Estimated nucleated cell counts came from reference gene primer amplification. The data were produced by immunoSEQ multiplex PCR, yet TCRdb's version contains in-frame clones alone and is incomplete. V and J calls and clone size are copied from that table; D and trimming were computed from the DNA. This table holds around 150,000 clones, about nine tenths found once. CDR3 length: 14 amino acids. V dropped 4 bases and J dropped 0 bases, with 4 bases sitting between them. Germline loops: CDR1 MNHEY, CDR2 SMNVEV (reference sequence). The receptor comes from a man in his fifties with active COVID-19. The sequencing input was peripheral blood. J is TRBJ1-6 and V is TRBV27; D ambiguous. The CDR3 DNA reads TGTGCCAGCAGTTACAGCTCCTATAATTCACCCCTCCACTTT. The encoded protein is CASSYSSYNSPLHF.